The entry below gives a single T cell receptor (beta chain) sequence along with its context. The record originates from a study of blood T cell repertoires in COVID-19. Study-wide context: COVID-19 samples, acute and convalescent, were from the United States, Italy and Spain.

Original methodology: How many nucleated cells were present was estimated from reference gene primer amplification. The data were produced by immunoSEQ multiplex PCR, yet TCRdb's version contains in-frame clones alone and is incomplete. The DNA was the basis for D and trimming; V, J and clone size are from that table. The profile covers 65,000 to 90,000 clones, with 82% appearing a single time and under 4.5% taken by the ten largest. Sequenced input: peripheral blood. This sequence was found in a woman aged 60-75 years with acute or convalescent COVID-19.

Here the CDR3 DNA reads TGCGCCAGCAGACCCGGGACAGGGTCTTCGGATAATGAAAAACTGTTTTTT. Translating it yields CASRPGTGSSDNEKLFF. The chain combines TRBV5-1 with TRBJ1-4; TRBD1 aligns across 9 bases. CDR3 size: 17 residues. Germline V gives CDR1 SGHRS, CDR2 YFSETQ. V trimming: 5 bases; J trimming: 4 bases; junction bases outside the gene matches: 12. The variable domain in full, completed from reference TRBV5-1 and TRBJ1-4, reads KAGVTQTPRYLIKTRGQQVTLSCSPISGHRSVSWYQQTPGQGLQFLFEYFSETQRNKGNFPGRFSGRQFSNSRSEMNVSTLELGDSALYLCASRPGTGSSDNEKLFFGSGTQLSVL.